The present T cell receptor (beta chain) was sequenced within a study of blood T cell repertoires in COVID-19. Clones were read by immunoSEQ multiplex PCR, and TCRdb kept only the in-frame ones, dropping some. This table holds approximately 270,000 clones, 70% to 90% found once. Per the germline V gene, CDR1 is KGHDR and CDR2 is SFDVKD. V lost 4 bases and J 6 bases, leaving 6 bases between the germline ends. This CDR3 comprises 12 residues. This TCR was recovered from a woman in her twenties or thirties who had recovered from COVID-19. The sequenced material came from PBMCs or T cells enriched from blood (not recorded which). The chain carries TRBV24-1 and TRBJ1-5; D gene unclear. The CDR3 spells CATSEGSQPQHF. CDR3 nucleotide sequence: TGTGCCACCAGTGAAGGGAGTCAGCCCCAGCATTTT.